Each of the 11 T cell receptor beta chains below was sequenced from the same sample in a study of human T cells and chemical hapten exposure. TCRdb recomputed calls from the RACE reads with MiXCR, one row per CDR3 protein. The data show roughly 160,000 distinct CDR3 sequences, roughly 15% seen once. Time point indicated: patch test 1, 2 weeks after DPC sensitization. As to treatment: therapeutic diphenylcyclopropenone sensitization with weekly scalp DPC. This material consisted of whole blood, taken in connection with sensitization to the hapten diphenylcyclopropenone (DPC). These receptors were collected from a woman under 40 with alopecia areata. Some clones in this sample may be carry-over from other donors' samples.

The sample holds a few counts of this clonotype. V is TRBV12-3 or TRBV12-4 and J is TRBJ1-1, with 8 bases identical to TRBD1. J gave up 0 bases and V 7 bases, and 7 bases lay outside the gene matches. The CDR3 consists of 15 residues. The CDR3 reads CASKPGQELNTEAFF. Written as DNA, the CDR3 is TGTGCCAGCAAACCGGGACAGGAGCTGAACACTGAAGCTTTCTTT.

Many counts were recorded for this clonotype. The chain couples TRBV6-6 to TRBJ2-5, with unresolved D. CDR3 size: 13 residues. Trimming took off 6 bases at V and 3 bases at J, with 11 bases between the two ends. Looked up from germline, CDR1 is MNHNY and CDR2 is SVGAGI (reference sequence). The CDR3 DNA follows: TGTGCCAGCAGCGGGCCGGGCGAAGAGACCCAGTACTTC. This encodes CASSGPGEETQYF.

This clonotype has a handful of counts. The CDR3 region has the DNA TGTGCCAGCAGTATACGGACAGGCAGAAGCTCCTACGAGCAGTACTTC. Amino acids: CASSIRTGRSSYEQYF. The chain couples TRBV6-2 or TRBV6-3 to TRBJ2-7; TRBD1 matches 7 bases. The CDR3 is made up of 16 amino acids. With V trimmed by 5 bases and J by 0 bases, 10 bases remained unmatched. Germline CDR1 is MNHEY and CDR2 is SVGEGT.

The rearrangement uses TRBV6-2 or TRBV6-3 and TRBJ2-7, with 7 bases identical to TRBD1. This CDR3 is built from 14 residues. The ends lost 3 bases at V and 2 bases at J; junction bases unmatched: 4. Germline CDR1 is MNHEY and CDR2 is SVGEGT. CDR3 sequence: CASSYGRGTYEQYF. The CDR3 DNA sequence: TGTGCCAGCAGTTATGGCAGGGGGACCTACGAGCAGTACTTC.

This clonotype was seen only a few times. The rearrangement links TRBV6-1 to TRBJ1-1; no clear D. Germline V gene data show CDR1 as MNHNS and CDR2 as SASEGT. The V gene lost 6 bases and the J gene lost 4 bases, with 15 bases spanning the gap. The CDR3 loop spans 14 amino acids. The CDR3 coding sequence is TGTGCCAGCAGGAGAGTACTTTGGGTCACTGAAGCTTTCTTT. Its translation: CASRRVLWVTEAFF.

This clonotype was detected a few times. The V gene is TRBV20-1, the J gene TRBJ1-1, with no clear D. Trimming shortened V by 2 bases and J by 4 bases, and 8 bases separated the two germline ends. The germline gives CDR1 DFQATT, CDR2 SNEGSKA (reference sequence). The CDR3 is made up of 12 amino acids. The CDR3 is CSARRAGTEAFF. In nucleotides, the CDR3 is TGCAGTGCTAGAAGGGCGGGCACTGAAGCTTTCTTT.

The rearrangement uses TRBV10-3 and TRBJ2-1; D is perhaps TRBD2 (5 bases). The germline V gene encodes CDR1 ENHRY and CDR2 SYGVKD. The CDR3 runs to 13 residues. Trimming removed 8 bases at V and 8 bases at J, with 16 bases between. The DNA of the CDR3 is TGTGCCATCGGAGGAGGACCGTACGATGAGCAGTTCTTC. Translated: CAIGGGPYDEQFF.

This clonotype was observed many times. J is TRBJ1-2 and V is TRBV18; 11 bases are a match to TRBD1. The junction had 3 bases not matched to a gene; V was cut back by 3 bases and J by 3 bases. Germline V gene sequence: CDR1 KGHSH, CDR2 LQKENI. This CDR3 spans 15 amino acids. DNA for the CDR3: TGTGCCAGCTCACCGACGGGACAGGGGGACTATGGCTACACCTTC. Protein: CASSPTGQGDYGYTF.

This clonotype has at least ten counts. The CDR3 nucleotides are TGTGCCTGGAGTGTAAAGCTGGCGGCGAGCTCCTACAATGAGCAGTTCTTC. Protein sequence: CAWSVKLAASSYNEQFF. The chain employs TRBV30 and TRBJ2-1; no firm D call. Looked up from germline, CDR1 is GTSNPN and CDR2 is SVGIG (reference sequence). Trimming removed 0 bases at V and 0 bases at J, with 15 bases between. CDR3 length: 17 amino acids.

This clonotype showed up just a few times. Here the CDR3 reads CASSLAGGTAFF. In nucleotides, the CDR3 is TGTGCCAGCAGTTTGGCAGGGGGGACGGCTTTCTTT. This sequence joins TRBV28 and TRBJ1-1, with 7 bases aligning to TRBD1. Germline V gene data show CDR1 as MDHEN and CDR2 as SYDVKM. The CDR3 extends over 12 amino acids. Unmatched junction bases numbered 6, after V lost 3 bases and J lost 11 bases.

In its sample, this clonotype was seen a few times. The genes are TRBV19 and TRBJ2-7, with 9 nucleotides matching TRBD1. The V gene's germline CDR1 is LNHDA and CDR2 SQIVND (reference sequence). With 5 bases clipped from V and 6 bases from J, the junction kept 8 bases outside the gene matches. This CDR3 is 14 amino acids long. The CDR3 here is CASSVGQGIGEQYF. In DNA form, the CDR3 reads TGTGCCAGTAGTGTCGGACAGGGGATAGGCGAGCAGTACTTC. Together with reference TRBV19 and TRBJ2-7, the CDR3 gives the full variable domain: DGGITQSPKYLFRKEGQNVTLSCEQNLNHDAMYWYRQDPGQGLRLIYYSQIVNDFQKGDIAEGYSVSREKKESFPLTVTSAQKNPTAFYLCASSVGQGIGEQYFGPGTRLTVT.